Sequencing of this T cell receptor beta chain was carried out in a study of T-cell reconstitution after alpha-beta-depleted transplantation in children. As it was prepared, the TCRbeta library received unique molecular identifiers. MiXCR, applied by TCRdb to the PCR reads, yields one record per CDR3 protein. The data hold about 540,000 distinct CDR3 sequences, with approximately 20% observed a single time. The origin of this receptor is a human donor who donated a stem cell graft to a child with acute lymphoblastic leukemia. Source: PBMCs from the stem cell graft donor, taken from the stem cell graft.

The CDR3 sequence is CASSLGPGQGMRKTEAFF. The CDR3 nucleotides are TGCGCCAGCAGCTTGGGGCCGGGACAGGGGATGAGAAAAACTGAAGCTTTCTTT. V gene TRBV5-1 combines with J gene TRBJ1-1; TRBD1 matches 10 bases. The ends lost 0 bases at V and 5 bases at J; junction bases unmatched: 13. CDR1 SGHRS and CDR2 YFSETQ come from the germline V gene. This CDR3 has 18 residues.